These 30 T cell receptor beta chains came from one sample sequenced in a study of blood T cell repertoires in COVID-19. The protocol was immunoSEQ multiplex PCR, while the TCRdb copy is restricted to in-frame clones and leaves out a portion. The profile shows around 340,000 clones, roughly 89% of them singletons. Sequencing was carried out using peripheral blood. The origin of the receptors is a woman aged 55-70 years with COVID-19, enrolled during active disease.

V and J are TRBV5-6 and TRBJ1-2; D remains ambiguous. The CDR3 loop spans 17 amino acids. CDR1 SGHDT and CDR2 YYEEEE come from the germline V gene. Between the trimmed V and J ends, which lost 0 bases and 0 bases, there was a span of 15 bases. CDR3 protein: CASSLVRAPSANYGYTF. The CDR3 coding sequence is TGTGCCAGCAGCTTGGTCAGAGCACCCAGCGCTAACTATGGCTACACCTTC.

The CDR3 nucleotides are TGTGCCTGGGCCCACCCGGGAAAGGGGGGGAGTCAGCCCCAGCATTTT. Translating it yields CAWAHPGKGGSQPQHF. The chain couples TRBV30 to TRBJ1-5, with a tentative D call TRBD1 (6 bases). CDR1 and CDR2 (germline): GTSNPN, SVGIG (reference sequence). The CDR3 consists of 16 residues. Deletions cut 5 bases from V and 6 bases from J, with 23 bases between.

The chain couples TRBV15 to TRBJ1-4; TRBD1 aligns across 7 bases. CDR1 is LNHNV, CDR2 YYDKDF, per germline (reference sequence). Unmatched junction bases numbered 5, after V lost 0 bases and J lost 7 bases. CDR3 length equals 15 residues. The CDR3 DNA follows: TGTGCCACCAGCAGAGATGGGGACAGCGCTGAAAAACTGTTTTTT. This encodes CATSRDGDSAEKLFF.

A remark on this clone: The sample contains more than one DNA sequence encoding this CDR3. The genes are TRBV5-1 and TRBJ1-2; 8 bases agree with TRBD1. Germline V gene data show CDR1 as SGHRS and CDR2 as YFSETQ. The CDR3 loop spans 13 amino acids. V was clipped by 5 bases and J by 5 bases; unmatched bases: 5. CDR3 in DNA: TGCGCCAGCAGTCTGGACAGGGATTATGGCTACACCTTC. Its translation is CASSLDRDYGYTF.

J is TRBJ2-1 and V is TRBV5-6; a weak D match, TRBD1 (6 bases). Between the trimmed V and J ends, which lost 4 bases and 4 bases, there was a span of 18 bases. Germline CDR1 and CDR2: SGHDT and YYEEEE. The CDR3 sequence is 16 residues long. Here the CDR3 DNA reads TGTGCCAGCAGCCTAGAACAGGGATCGGGTTACAATGAGCAGTTCTTC. Translation gives CASSLEQGSGYNEQFF.

This clone was found once. The chain has TRBV5-4 and TRBJ2-5, with TRBD2 as a possible D gene (6 bases). CDR1 is SGHNT and CDR2 is YYREEE in the germline V gene (reference sequence). The V and J ends lost 1 base and 0 bases respectively, with 10 bases between them. The CDR3 totals 15 residues. This chain's CDR3 is CASSLRRGHQETQYF. CDR3 nucleotide sequence: TGTGCCAGCAGCTTGCGGCGGGGCCACCAAGAGACCCAGTACTTC.

The genes are TRBV3-1 (or the pseudogene TRBV3-2) and TRBJ1-6; the D is unclear. The CDR3 spans 15 residues. Trimming took off 2 bases at V and 1 base at J, with 6 bases between the two ends. The germline gives CDR1 LGHDT, CDR2 YNNKEL (reference sequence). The CDR3 bases are TGTGCCAGCAGCCAAAGGGAGTCCTATAATTCACCCCTCCACTTT. Encoded protein: CASSQRESYNSPLHF.

The V gene is TRBV6-5, the J gene TRBJ1-5; D is ambiguous. V was pared by 0 bases and J by 6 bases, with 12 bases between. CDR1 is MNHEY and CDR2 is SVGAGI in the germline V gene. The CDR3 runs to 15 residues. The CDR3 sequence: CASSYSIRYRQPQHF. The CDR3 DNA is TGTGCCAGCAGTTACTCGATACGGTACCGTCAGCCCCAGCATTTT.

In regard to this clone: The sample holds other DNA sequences that translate to the same CDR3. The chain has TRBV12-3 or TRBV12-4 and TRBJ1-1, with a weak D call TRBD1 (6 bases). V lost 6 bases, J lost 1 base, and 9 bases lay in between. The CDR3 is made up of 13 amino acids. The CDR3 is CASSRQENTEAFF. The CDR3 DNA follows: TGTGCCAGCAGCAGACAGGAGAACACTGAAGCTTTCTTT.

This clone was seen a single time. The rearrangement links TRBV27 to TRBJ1-6, with a possible D match to TRBD1 (6 bases). The CDR3 sequence is 16 residues long. The V and J ends lost 8 bases and 0 bases respectively, with 14 bases between them. Per germline, CDR1 MNHEY and CDR2 SMNVEV (reference sequence). In DNA form, the CDR3 reads TGTGCCAGCCCGTTTTGGGGGCTCTCCTATAATTCACCCCTCCACTTT. It codes for CASPFWGLSYNSPLHF.

This chain uses TRBV7-9 with TRBJ1-4; tentatively, D is TRBD1 (6 bases). Germline-derived CDR1 and CDR2 are SEHNR and FQNEAQ (reference sequence). This CDR3 has 14 residues. Trimming removed 1 base from V and 5 bases from J, with 8 bases in between. In DNA form, the CDR3 reads TGTGCCAGCAGCTTAGGACAGGAAAATGAAAAACTGTTTTTT. This sequence encodes CASSLGQENEKLFF.

The V and J genes are TRBV5-1 and TRBJ1-4; possibly TRBD1 for D (6 bases). This CDR3 has 15 residues. Trimming took off 2 bases at V and 4 bases at J, with 12 bases between the two ends. Per the germline V gene, CDR1 is SGHRS and CDR2 is YFSETQ. The CDR3 here is CASSFGDNHNEKLFF. The CDR3 nucleotides read TGCGCCAGCAGCTTTGGGGACAACCATAATGAAAAACTGTTTTTT.

V gene TRBV5-1 combines with J gene TRBJ1-2; D not resolved. The CDR3 extends over 13 amino acids. Trimming pared 0 bases from V and 8 bases from J, leaving 11 bases between. Germline CDR1 and CDR2: SGHRS and YFSETQ. The CDR3 sequence is CASSLDGRGGYTF. The DNA of the CDR3 is TGCGCCAGCAGCTTGGACGGGAGAGGGGGCTACACCTTC.

This chain uses TRBV5-6 with TRBJ1-2; TRBD1 aligns across 9 bases. J lost 7 bases, V lost 4 bases, and 8 bases had no gene match. The CDR3 length is 14 residues. Germline V gives CDR1 SGHDT, CDR2 YYEEEE. CDR3 amino acids: CASSHRDREFGYTF. The CDR3 nucleotides are TGTGCCAGCAGCCACCGGGACAGGGAGTTTGGCTACACCTTC.

The count of this clone is one. This chain connects TRBV6-5 to TRBJ1-1; no reliable D call. CDR3 size: 13 residues. V was cut by 7 bases and J by 1 base, with 10 bases left in between. The V gene's germline CDR1 is MNHEY and CDR2 SVGAGI. Here the CDR3 DNA reads TGTGCCAGCACCCCCCGACAGAACACTGAAGCTTTCTTT. Protein product: CASTPRQNTEAFF.

The V call is TRBV7-9, the J call TRBJ2-2, with TRBD1 matching over 10 bases. Germline-derived CDR1 and CDR2 are SEHNR and FQNEAQ (reference sequence). The V and J ends lost 3 bases and 4 bases, in that order; junction bases with no gene match: 8. This CDR3 has 17 residues. In DNA form, the CDR3 reads TGTGCCAGCAGCTTTCGACAAGGACAGGGGGGCACCGGGGAGCTGTTTTTT. Its protein is CASSFRQGQGGTGELFF.

The chain recombines TRBV4-2 with TRBJ2-7, with 9 bases identical to TRBD1. The junction had 5 bases not matched to a gene; V was cut back by 4 bases and J by 4 bases. The germline V gene has CDR1 LGHNA and CDR2 YNFKEQ. The CDR3 runs 14 residues. The DNA of the CDR3 is TGTGCCAGCAGCCCGGGACAGGGAGGGTACGAGCAGTACTTC. Residues: CASSPGQGGYEQYF.

The chain combines TRBV18 with TRBJ1-2, with D possibly TRBD1 on 5 matching bases. The CDR3 consists of 14 residues. Germline V gene lookup returns CDR1 KGHSH and CDR2 LQKENI. Between the trimmed V and J ends, which lost 5 bases and 0 bases, there was a span of 10 bases. CDR3 bases: TGTGCCAGCTCAAATCAGGGATCTAACTATGGCTACACCTTC. Protein: CASSNQGSNYGYTF.

The chain has TRBV28 and TRBJ1-1, with D possibly being TRBD1 (5 bases). The germline V and J ends were trimmed by 6 bases and 0 bases, with 14 bases remaining between them. The CDR3 extends over 15 amino acids. Looked up from germline, CDR1 is MDHEN and CDR2 is SYDVKM. The CDR3, as DNA: TGTGCCAGCAGATCAGGGACTGCTATGAACACTGAAGCTTTCTTT. It yields the protein CASRSGTAMNTEAFF. Full variable domain (outside the CDR3, taken from reference TRBV28 and TRBJ1-1): DVKVTQSSRYLVKRTGEKVFLECVQDMDHENMFWYRQDPGLGLRLIYFSYDVKMKEKGDIPEGYSVSREKKERFSLILESASTNQTSMYLCASRSGTAMNTEAFFGQGTRLTVV.

The gene calls are TRBV18 and TRBJ1-4, with TRBD1 matching over 8 bases. J gave up 3 bases and V 0 bases, and 6 bases lay outside the gene matches. This CDR3 region has 17 residues. Germline V lookup: CDR1 KGHSH, CDR2 LQKENI. The CDR3 coding sequence is TGTGCCAGCTCACCACCCCAGGGGGCTAGCGCTAATGAAAAACTGTTTTTT. This translates into CASSPPQGASANEKLFF.

The chain carries TRBV5-8 and TRBJ1-3; D is ambiguous. The V gene lost 2 bases and the J gene lost 4 bases, with 16 bases spanning the gap. The V gene's germline CDR1 is SGHTS and CDR2 YDEGEE. This CDR3 has 16 residues. The chain's CDR3 is CASSLIVPGSGNTIYF. The CDR3, as DNA: TGTGCCAGCAGCTTAATTGTTCCGGGGTCCGGAAACACCATATATTTT.

The chain joins TRBV9 to TRBJ2-1; D gene ambiguous. The CDR3 totals 15 residues. Trimming removed 0 bases from V and 3 bases from J, with 10 bases in between. CDR1 and CDR2 (germline): SGDLS, YYNGEE. The CDR3 here is CASSVGSNFYNEQFF. The CDR3 DNA reads as TGTGCCAGCAGCGTAGGGAGCAACTTCTACAATGAGCAGTTCTTC.

The chain carries TRBV6-6 and TRBJ1-2, with 7 bases that match TRBD1. CDR1 is MNHNY, CDR2 SVGAGI, per germline (reference sequence). This CDR3 region has 16 residues. The J segment lost 0 bases and the V segment lost 0 bases, leaving 4 bases of the junction unmatched. The CDR3 loop is CASSYSSQGANYGYTF. CDR3 nucleotide sequence: TGTGCCAGCAGTTACTCATCCCAGGGGGCTAACTATGGCTACACCTTC.

The J gene is TRBJ2-3, the V gene TRBV11-3; D ambiguous. The CDR3 length is 14 residues. The germline V gene has CDR1 SGHNT and CDR2 YENEEA. Trimming stripped 2 bases from V and 4 bases from J, with 10 bases between. The CDR3 protein is CASSLSWAADTQYF. CDR3 DNA sequence: TGTGCCAGCAGCTTAAGCTGGGCCGCAGATACGCAGTATTTT.

The rearrangement links TRBV7-9 to TRBJ1-1; TRBD1 matches at 10 bases. This CDR3 has 14 residues. Trimming cost V 5 bases and J 11 bases; bases outside gene matches: 11. Per the germline V gene, CDR1 is SEHNR and CDR2 is FQNEAQ (reference sequence). This CDR3 is CASSLGDRGKVAFF. Here the CDR3 DNA reads TGTGCCAGCAGCCTAGGGGACAGGGGCAAGGTGGCTTTCTTT.

This sequence joins TRBV7-9 and TRBJ1-6, with D maybe TRBD1 (5 bases). Germline V gene sequence: CDR1 SEHNR, CDR2 FQNEAQ (reference sequence). The CDR3 runs to 15 residues. The V end lost 1 base, the J end lost 14 bases, and 18 bases lay between the germline ends. As DNA, the CDR3 is TGTGCCAGCAGCTTAGTTGGGGGGACCGCAGTCACCCTCCACTTT. Amino acids: CASSLVGGTAVTLHF.

The chain joins TRBV6-4 to TRBJ2-1; a possible D gene is TRBD1 (5 bases). The CDR3 is 14 amino acids. Germline assignment: CDR1 MRHNA and CDR2 SNTAGT. Trimming left V 4 bases short and J 8 bases short, with 15 bases between. CDR3 loop: CASSVIVGADEQFF. In DNA, the CDR3 is TGTGCCAGCAGTGTGATTGTTGGGGCCGATGAGCAGTTCTTC.

The table lists this clone with a few counts. At one boundary the junction diverges from the germline segment, which might be a read error. The V and J genes are TRBV10-1 and TRBJ1-1; TRBD1 aligns across 7 bases. The CDR3 totals 12 residues. CDR1 is WNHNN and CDR2 is SYGVQD in the germline V gene (reference sequence). Here the CDR3 reads CASSESGGTVPF. The CDR3 nucleotides read TGCGCCAGCAGTGAGTCCGGTGGGACAGTTCCATTT.

The rearrangement uses TRBV7-9 and TRBJ1-2; D remains unclear. The CDR3 extends over 13 amino acids. The V end lost 5 bases, the J end lost 6 bases, and 13 bases lay between the germline ends. Germline V lookup: CDR1 SEHNR, CDR2 FQNEAQ (reference sequence). The CDR3 coding sequence is TGTGCCAGCAGCCGAGACCAGGTGGATGGCTACACCTTC. It encodes CASSRDQVDGYTF.

This chain links TRBV6-5 with TRBJ1-5, with 9 bases matching TRBD1. J lost 0 bases, V lost 6 bases, and 3 bases had no gene match. Germline CDR1 MNHEY, CDR2 SVGAGI. This CDR3 contains 15 residues. The CDR3 DNA is TGTGCCAGCAGCACAGGGGGCCATAGCAATCAGCCCCAGCATTTT. Protein: CASSTGGHSNQPQHF.